The next 4 T cell receptor beta chains were all read from a single sample in a study of long-term antiretroviral therapy in people with HIV. With survey level as its setting, the immunoSEQ assay was v3.0. Data came from immunoSEQ multiplex PCR; TCRdb stores just in-frame clones and leaves some out. The table includes about 30,000 clones, around 83% detected once. The sample in question was unsorted PBMCs, obtained approximately 2.9 years before starting antiretroviral therapy. The source is a woman aged 25-40 years with HIV.

This chain links TRBV29-1 with TRBJ1-2; no reliable D call. The V gene lost 4 bases and the J gene lost 4 bases, with 13 bases spanning the gap. CDR3 size: 13 residues. Germline V CDR1 and CDR2: SQVTM, ANQGSEA. The CDR3 region is CSVADRGPYGYTF. The CDR3 DNA follows: TGCAGCGTTGCCGACCGAGGGCCCTATGGCTACACCTTC.

The CDR3 loop reads CASSLVRSSTDTQYF. Here the CDR3 DNA reads TGTGCCAGCAGCTTAGTGAGATCGAGCACAGATACGCAGTATTTT. The chain employs TRBV7-2 and TRBJ2-3; D remains unclear. The germline V gene has CDR1 SGHTA and CDR2 FQGNSA. V shed 1 base and J shed 0 bases, with 8 bases lying between them. This CDR3 is 15 amino acids long.

This sequence joins TRBV5-1 and TRBJ2-3, with 8 bases that match TRBD1. Per the germline V gene, CDR1 is SGHRS and CDR2 is YFSETQ. The CDR3 is made up of 16 amino acids. The V and J ends lost 0 bases and 4 bases, in that order; junction bases with no gene match: 7. CDR3 protein: CASSLGGTGGSDTQYF. For the CDR3, the DNA is TGCGCCAGCAGCTTGGGTGGGACAGGTGGGTCAGATACGCAGTATTTT.

The rearrangement joins TRBV5-4 to TRBJ2-6; D uncertain. V lost 1 base and J lost 1, with 9 bases in between. The CDR3 length is 16 residues. Germline assignment: CDR1 SGHNT and CDR2 YYREEE (reference sequence). CDR3 nucleotides: TGTGCCAGCAGCTTGTGGCACACTTCTGGGGCCAACGTCCTGACTTTC. This gives the protein CASSLWHTSGANVLTF.